The clone carrying this T cell receptor (beta chain) came up many times. Its antigen is currently unknown. The source of the sample is a study of regulatory T cells in long-lasting Graves disease. Study outcomes and limitations: Researchers examined only peripheral blood and not thyroid tissue.

The CDR3 covers 17 residues. J gave up 8 bases and V 0 bases, and 9 bases lay outside the gene matches. Germline CDR1 is MNHEY and CDR2 is SVGEGT. The time point was: newly diagnosed GD, antithyroid drugs for less than 3 months. RNA extracted from PBMCs served as the sequencing template. Library construction for TCR beta used iRepertoire HTBI primers and Arm-PCR of CDR3 regions. Original analysis: From all samples, identification returned 14 TRBJ and roughly 65 TRBV segments. A single record per CDR3 protein comes from TCRdb applying MiXCR to the multiplex PCR reads. The V and J calls, along with clone size, are taken from TCRdb and not from the paper's own processing. This sample carries about 440,000 distinct CDR3 sequences, around 17% of them seen once, and the ten largest clones take around a tenth. The same sample was also used in a study of T cells in Graves' hyperthyroidism and ophthalmopathy. That paper states: Diagnostic assessment was based on clinical symptoms, serum thyroxine and TRAb, thyroid ultrasound and orbital computed tomography. First-round RT-PCR of the TCR CDR3 relied on the HTBI primer set.

The origin of this receptor is a woman aged 25-40 years with Graves disease. This rearrangement joins TRBV6-2 or TRBV6-3 to TRBJ2-1; 11 positions agree with TRBD2. This specimen was peripheral blood mononuclear cells (PBMCs), taken at new diagnosis, from a patient treated with antithyroid drugs. The CDR3, as DNA: TGTGCCAGCAGTTACTCCGAGAGACTAGCGGGAATACATGAGCAGTTCTTC. Its translation: CASSYSERLAGIHEQFF.